A single sample is the source of the 28 T cell receptor beta chains below, sequenced in a study of patients and donors after allogeneic stem cell transplantation. TCRdb fed the RT-PCR reads into MiXCR, producing one record per CDR3 protein. The table records 70,000 to 85,000 distinct CDR3 sequences, approximately 26% of them present only once. Input material: blood, either unsorted or a sorted T cell fraction (not recorded which). All receptors derive from a human donor who was either an allogeneic HSCT recipient or a stem cell or donor lymphocyte infusion donor (not recorded which). It is not recorded whose cells these are; they may come from a transplant donor.

This clonotype was detected many times. The chain joins TRBV12-3 or TRBV12-4 to TRBJ1-1, with unresolved D. This CDR3 has 11 residues. Trimming removed 2 bases from V and 5 bases from J, with 3 bases in between. The CDR3 sequence is CASSLRTEAFF. The CDR3 nucleotides read TGTGCCAGCAGTTTAAGGACTGAAGCTTTCTTT.

The J gene is TRBJ1-1, the V gene TRBV5-1; the D is unclear. Germline values: CDR1 SGHRS, CDR2 YFSETQ. V lost 4 bases and J lost 4, with 8 bases in between. The CDR3 has 12 residues. The CDR3: CASSGLFTEAFF. The DNA of the CDR3 is TGCGCCAGCAGCGGACTGTTCACTGAAGCTTTCTTT.

The chain joins TRBV20-1 to TRBJ2-2; tentative D call: TRBD2 (6 bases). CDR3 size: 13 residues. V lost 6 bases, J lost 1 base, and 9 bases lay in between. Looked up from germline, CDR1 is DFQATT and CDR2 is SNEGSKA (reference sequence). CDR3 nucleotides: TGCAGTGCGGCTAGCGTGAACACCGGGGAGCTGTTTTTT. Translating it yields CSAASVNTGELFF.

This chain connects TRBV20-1 to TRBJ2-7; D is unresolved. Trimming removed 0 bases at V and 7 bases at J, with 16 bases between. The germline V gene has CDR1 DFQATT and CDR2 SNEGSKA (reference sequence). This CDR3 contains 14 residues. CDR3 coding DNA: TGCAGTGCTAGAGATACGAACCTAGGGCGGGAGCAGTACTTC. This gives the protein CSARDTNLGREQYF.

The chain recombines TRBV4-1 with TRBJ2-3, with D unresolved. Germline V gives CDR1 MGHRA, CDR2 YSYEKL. The length of the CDR3 is 14 residues. Between the trimmed V and J ends, which lost 1 base and 2 bases, there was a span of 7 bases. The CDR3 nucleotides read TGCGCCAGCAGCCAAGGGAGCCACACAGATACGCAGTATTTT. Amino acids: CASSQGSHTDTQYF.

The chain employs TRBV3-1 and TRBJ2-2; possible D gene TRBD2, 5 bases. V lost 4 bases to trimming and J lost 7 bases, with 10 bases between them. The CDR3 contains 13 residues. Per germline, CDR1 LGHDT and CDR2 YNNKEL (reference sequence). The CDR3, as DNA: TGTGCCAGCAGCCGGCTTGGAGGCGGGGAGCTGTTTTTT. Translated: CASSRLGGGELFF.

CDR3 amino acids: CASSLSPSRQGKESEQFF. CDR3 nucleotides: TGTGCCAGCAGTTTATCCCCTTCCCGACAGGGCAAAGAGAGTGAGCAGTTCTTC. The V and J genes are TRBV12-3 or TRBV12-4 and TRBJ2-1, with TRBD1 matching over 7 bases. This CDR3 is built from 18 residues. V lost 2 bases, J lost 9 bases, and 19 bases stayed unmatched.

This clonotype was seen only a few times. One end of the junction does not line up with germline, which may come from a read error. The chain links TRBV5-1 to TRBJ1-4; D is perhaps TRBD1 (6 bases). The CDR3 has 15 amino acids. CDR1 and CDR2 from the germline V gene are SGHRS and YFSETQ. The CDR3 bases are TGCGCCAGCAGCTTTTCCGGACAGTACTCCCAAGTCCCCCTTTTT. Protein product: CASSFSGQYSQVPLF.

This clonotype was recorded a few times. The rearrangement joins TRBV12-3 or TRBV12-4 to TRBJ2-3, with no clear D. This CDR3 has 12 residues. With 9 bases removed from V and 6 bases from J, the gap between germline ends came to 13 bases. CDR3 nucleotide sequence: TGTGCCAGTACTAAACTTGCGGATACGCAGTATTTT. Protein: CASTKLADTQYF.

This chain links TRBV7-3 with TRBJ1-2; D possibly corresponds to TRBD1 (5 bases). Per the germline V gene, CDR1 is SGHTA and CDR2 is FQGTGA. This CDR3 comprises 15 residues. The V gene lost 2 bases and the J gene lost 2 bases, with 12 bases spanning the gap. This CDR3 reads CASSLYIGENYGYTF. CDR3 nucleotide sequence: TGTGCCAGCAGCTTATATATAGGGGAGAACTATGGCTACACCTTC.

The chain uses TRBV5-1 and TRBJ2-7; TRBD2 matches 9 bases. CDR1 is SGHRS, CDR2 YFSETQ, per germline. The CDR3 runs 14 residues. Germline trimming cut 6 bases from V and 10 bases from J; bases unmatched to any gene: 14. DNA for the CDR3: TGCGCCAGCAATGCGGGAGGGCCTTATTCCGACCAGTACTTC. The encoded protein is CASNAGGPYSDQYF.

V and J are TRBV5-1 and TRBJ2-1, with 10 nucleotides matching TRBD2. The CDR3 is made up of 16 amino acids. J gave up 2 bases and V 5 bases, and 7 bases lay outside the gene matches. Germline values: CDR1 SGHRS, CDR2 YFSETQ. CDR3 sequence: CASRFTSGTPYNEQFF. The DNA for the CDR3 is TGCGCCAGCAGGTTTACTAGCGGGACCCCCTACAATGAGCAGTTCTTC.

This clonotype was observed at least ten times. An end of the junction does not agree with germline; a read error may underlie this. J is TRBJ2-7 and V is TRBV12-3 or TRBV12-4; D may be TRBD2 (5 bases). The CDR3 is 13 amino acids. The CDR3 reads CASSLGSSYEQYF. As DNA, the CDR3 is TGTGCCAGCAGCTTAGGGAGCTCCTACGAGCAGTACTTC.

This clonotype has more than one count but fewer than ten. CDR3 in DNA: TGCGCCAGCAGCTTGGGGGCCGCCGGTACCAATCAGCCCCAGCATTTT. Its translation: CASSLGAAGTNQPQHF. The V and J genes are TRBV5-1 and TRBJ1-5; D is uncertain. The V gene lost 0 bases and the J gene lost 3 bases, with 13 bases spanning the gap. CDR1 and CDR2 from the germline V gene are SGHRS and YFSETQ. The CDR3 covers 16 residues. The complete variable domain, with remaining parts taken from reference TRBV5-1 and TRBJ1-5, reads KAGVTQTPRYLIKTRGQQVTLSCSPISGHRSVSWYQQTPGQGLQFLFEYFSETQRNKGNFPGRFSGRQFSNSRSEMNVSTLELGDSALYLCASSLGAAGTNQPQHFGDGTRLSIL.

The chain combines TRBV9 with TRBJ2-2; D may be TRBD1 or TRBD2 (5 bases each). The CDR3 runs 16 residues. The V end lost 4 bases, the J end lost 1 base, and 14 bases lay between the germline ends. Germline values: CDR1 SGDLS, CDR2 YYNGEE. The CDR3 loop is CASSLTVGRNTGELFF. The DNA of the CDR3 is TGTGCCAGCAGCCTAACGGTGGGACGGAACACCGGGGAGCTGTTTTTT.

The rearrangement uses TRBV7-6 and TRBJ1-1; TRBD1 agrees at 7 bases. Per germline, CDR1 SGHVS and CDR2 FNYEAQ. J lost 0 bases, V lost 5 bases, and 6 bases had no gene match. The CDR3 is 15 residues long. CDR3 protein: CASSPRDRLNTEAFF. CDR3 bases: TGTGCCAGCAGCCCGAGGGACAGATTGAACACTGAAGCTTTCTTT.

The V call is TRBV19, the J call TRBJ1-2, with no clear D. This CDR3 comprises 12 residues. V was trimmed by 6 bases and J by 4 bases, leaving 9 bases between them. Germline V gene lookup returns CDR1 LNHDA and CDR2 SQIVND (reference sequence). The CDR3 sequence: CASRSTSYGYTF. The CDR3 region has the DNA TGTGCCAGTAGGTCGACTTCCTATGGCTACACCTTC. The whole variable domain, filled in from reference TRBV19 and TRBJ1-2, reads DGGITQSPKYLFRKEGQNVTLSCEQNLNHDAMYWYRQDPGQGLRLIYYSQIVNDFQKGDIAEGYSVSREKKESFPLTVTSAQKNPTAFYLCASRSTSYGYTFGSGTRLTVV.

CDR3 sequence (DNA): TGCAGCGTTGAACGGGACGGAGGATGGCGAGAGACCCAGTACTTC. It codes for CSVERDGGWRETQYF. This chain uses TRBV29-1 with TRBJ2-5; D may correspond to TRBD1 or TRBD2 (5 bases each). V gave up 2 bases and J gave up 4 bases, with 17 bases separating them. The CDR3 consists of 15 residues. Germline V gives CDR1 SQVTM, CDR2 ANQGSEA.

V and J are TRBV5-1 and TRBJ2-2; no definite D call. CDR1 SGHRS and CDR2 YFSETQ come from the germline V gene. V was clipped by 0 bases and J by 7 bases, with 4 bases between them. This CDR3 region has 12 residues. The CDR3 protein is CASSLDGGELFF. In DNA form, the CDR3 reads TGCGCCAGCAGCTTGGACGGCGGGGAGCTGTTTTTT.

This clonotype was found a few times. The gene calls are TRBV29-1 and TRBJ2-7; D might be TRBD1 (6 bases). The CDR3 extends over 14 amino acids. Deletions cut 4 bases from V and 2 bases from J, with 15 bases between. Germline V lookup: CDR1 SQVTM, CDR2 ANQGSEA. The CDR3 loop is CSVGYRDPTYEQYF. The DNA of the CDR3 is TGCAGCGTTGGCTACAGGGATCCGACCTACGAGCAGTACTTC.

The CDR3 bases are TGTGCCAGCAGTTTTGGCTATAGTAACGAGCAGTACTTC. As protein: CASSFGYSNEQYF. V is TRBV28 and J is TRBJ2-7, with D unresolved. Germline assignment: CDR1 MDHEN and CDR2 SYDVKM. Trimming took off 3 bases at V and 5 bases at J, with 11 bases between the two ends. This CDR3 contains 13 residues.

The rearrangement uses TRBV12-3 or TRBV12-4 and TRBJ2-1; 12 bases fit TRBD2. The CDR3 contains 15 residues. J was trimmed by 5 bases and V by 5 bases; bases with no gene match: 4. For the CDR3, the DNA is TGTGCCAGCAGTCCGACTAGCGGGGGAAACAATGAGCAGTTCTTC. Its protein is CASSPTSGGNNEQFF.

The rearrangement joins TRBV20-1 to TRBJ2-3; 7 bases are a match to TRBD2. J lost 2 bases, V lost 0 bases, and 14 bases had no gene match. The germline V gene has CDR1 DFQATT and CDR2 SNEGSKA (reference sequence). This CDR3 has 18 amino acids. Here the CDR3 reads CSARDTLPGLPNTDTQYF. CDR3 in DNA: TGCAGTGCTAGAGATACCCTCCCGGGACTACCGAACACAGATACGCAGTATTTT.

The chain joins TRBV7-8 to TRBJ1-2; D unresolved. The CDR3 runs to 16 residues. V was cut by 0 bases and J by 2 bases, with 13 bases left in between. Germline V gene lookup returns CDR1 SGHVS and CDR2 FQNEAQ. The CDR3 protein is CASSLAPKGPNYGYTF. CDR3 nucleotide sequence: TGTGCCAGCAGCTTAGCGCCGAAAGGGCCGAACTATGGCTACACCTTC. Drawing the rest from reference TRBV7-8 and TRBJ1-2, the complete variable domain is GAGVSQSPRYKVAKRGQDVALRCDPISGHVSLFWYQQALGQGPEFLTYFQNEAQLDKSGLPSDRFFAERPEGSVSTLKIQRTQQEDSAVYLCASSLAPKGPNYGYTFGSGTRLTVV.

This chain connects TRBV24-1 to TRBJ1-5, with D possibly TRBD1 on 6 matching bases. The V end lost 4 bases, the J end lost 2 bases, and 8 bases lay between the germline ends. The CDR3 consists of 14 residues. CDR1 and CDR2 (germline): KGHDR, SFDVKD. The CDR3 region has the DNA TGTGCCACCAGTGAGCGGACAGGCAATCAGCCCCAGCATTTT. Translating it yields CATSERTGNQPQHF.

This clonotype was counted between two and nine times. V is TRBV19 and J is TRBJ1-2; D is ambiguous. Trimming cost V 1 base and J 6 bases, with 15 bases left between them. Germline lookup yields CDR1 LNHDA and CDR2 SQIVND (reference sequence). The CDR3 is made up of 15 amino acids. In DNA, the CDR3 is TGTGCCAGTAGTATAGGGTGGTCGCCCGGGGATGGCTACACCTTC. Amino acids: CASSIGWSPGDGYTF. Complete variable domain (other parts from reference TRBV19 and TRBJ1-2): DGGITQSPKYLFRKEGQNVTLSCEQNLNHDAMYWYRQDPGQGLRLIYYSQIVNDFQKGDIAEGYSVSREKKESFPLTVTSAQKNPTAFYLCASSIGWSPGDGYTFGSGTRLTVV.

The chain carries TRBV15 and TRBJ1-5, with D unclear. Deletions cut 1 base from V and 1 base from J, with 17 bases between. This CDR3 is built from 18 residues. Germline lookup yields CDR1 LNHNV and CDR2 YYDKDF (reference sequence). The CDR3: CATSRVRIQVRSNQPQHF. CDR3 DNA sequence: TGTGCCACCAGCAGAGTGAGGATCCAGGTCCGCAGCAATCAGCCCCAGCATTTT.

The V call is TRBV6-5, the J call TRBJ2-1; D call uncertain. This CDR3 has 16 amino acids. V dropped 0 bases and J dropped 5 bases, with 14 bases sitting between them. Germline CDR1 MNHEY, CDR2 SVGAGI. CDR3 in DNA: TGTGCCAGCAGTTACTCCATCACCGGATTCGACAATGAGCAGTTCTTC. The encoded protein is CASSYSITGFDNEQFF.